Sequencing of this TCR beta chain was carried out in a study of Ad26.COV2.S vaccination and SARS-CoV-2 variants. Study information: The trial was COV1001 and the donor's arm was Ad26.COV2.S. In the study, Ad26.COV2.S was injected intramuscularly once, or twice 56 days apart.

The treatment denotes: roughly 20 received Ad26.COV2.S at low or high dose, single or two shots; about 5 received placebo; per-sample allocation not given. Sampling took place 63 days after the first vaccine or placebo injection. V gave up 4 bases and J gave up 5 bases; unmatched junction bases: 5. Germline V gene data show CDR1 as MDHEN and CDR2 as SYDVKM. The CDR3 runs to 14 residues. Study-wide points: The TCR breadth and depth analyses may have produced an underestimate of total T cell responses.

About this clone: The antigen is undetermined.

Clones were read by immunoSEQ multiplex PCR, and TCRdb kept only the in-frame ones, dropping some. The sample consists of some 520,000 clones, approximately 88% of them appearing once. The sequence was collected from a person aged 18-60 years who received the Ad26.COV2.S COVID-19 vaccine or a placebo. V usage is TRBV28 and J usage is TRBJ2-7; 10 bases are shared with TRBD1. This material consisted of peripheral blood, taken in a trial of Ad26.COV2.S vaccine versus placebo. CDR3 residues: CASSSAGTGDEQYF. CDR3 DNA sequence: TGTGCCAGCAGTTCCGCCGGGACAGGGGACGAGCAGTACTTC.